This TCR beta chain emerged from a study of blood T cell repertoires in COVID-19. The repertoire was sequenced with immunoSEQ multiplex PCR; TCRdb's copy has only in-frame clones and lacks some. This sample has roughly 180,000 clones, with more than 70% found just once. The ends lost 3 bases at V and 1 base at J; junction bases unmatched: 4. CDR1 and CDR2 from the germline V gene are LGHDT and YNNKEL (reference sequence). CDR3 size: 16 residues. The sample consisted of peripheral blood. This chain links TRBV3-1 (or the pseudogene TRBV3-2) with TRBJ1-2; 11 bases map to TRBD1. The sequence was collected from a woman under 40 with acute or convalescent COVID-19. The CDR3 loop is CASSHRGTGGNYGYTF. CDR3 bases: TGTGCCAGCAGCCACAGGGGGACAGGGGGTAACTATGGCTACACCTTC.